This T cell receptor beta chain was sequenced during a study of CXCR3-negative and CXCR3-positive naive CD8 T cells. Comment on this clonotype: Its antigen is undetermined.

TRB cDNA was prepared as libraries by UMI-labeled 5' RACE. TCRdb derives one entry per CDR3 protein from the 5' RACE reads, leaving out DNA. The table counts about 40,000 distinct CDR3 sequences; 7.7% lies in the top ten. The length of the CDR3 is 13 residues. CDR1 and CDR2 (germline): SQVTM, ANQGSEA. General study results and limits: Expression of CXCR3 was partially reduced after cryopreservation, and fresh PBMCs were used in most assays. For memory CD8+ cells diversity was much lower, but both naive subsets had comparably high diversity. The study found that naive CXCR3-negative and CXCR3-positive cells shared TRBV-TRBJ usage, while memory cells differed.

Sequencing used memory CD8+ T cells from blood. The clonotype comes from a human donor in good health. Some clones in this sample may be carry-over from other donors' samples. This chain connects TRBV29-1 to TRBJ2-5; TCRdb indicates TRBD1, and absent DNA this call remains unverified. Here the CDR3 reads CSADRGIQETQYF.